This T cell receptor (beta chain) derives from a study of blood T cell repertoires in COVID-19. Libraries were prepared by immunoSEQ multiplex PCR; TCRdb keeps only in-frame clonotypes and omits some of them. The profile covers around 70,000 clones, with 80% to 90% appearing a single time and 29% taken by the ten largest. The CDR3 covers 12 residues. V dropped 3 bases and J dropped 5 bases, with 5 bases sitting between them. Per germline, CDR1 SGHAT and CDR2 FQNNGV. What was sequenced was peripheral blood. The chain carries TRBV11-2 and TRBJ2-1; D unclear. This TCR derives from a woman older than 75 with active or convalescent COVID-19. CDR3 sequence: CASSFLDNEQFF. In DNA, the CDR3 is TGTGCCAGCAGCTTCCTAGACAATGAGCAGTTCTTC.